This TCR beta chain was sequenced for a study of cytomegalovirus exposure and HLA in healthy donors. Study-level points and caveats: V- and J-gene trimming of TCR beta was linked (in a later analysis) to a missense DCLRE1C variant.

PCR used 60 Vbeta primers and 13 Jbeta primers. The repertoire was sequenced with immunoSEQ multiplex PCR; TCRdb's copy has only in-frame clones and lacks some. The profile covers 220,000 or so clones, with around four fifths appearing a single time and less than 3.5% taken by the ten largest. Points on this clone: Its matching antigen is unknown.

Germline trimming cut 4 bases from V and 3 bases from J; bases unmatched to any gene: 12. From germline, CDR1 is SGHTA and CDR2 FQGNSA. The CDR3 is 17 amino acids. Sequences were obtained from PBMCs. The receptor was derived from a middle-aged woman in good health and CMV-seronegative. V gene TRBV7-2 combines with J gene TRBJ2-7; 10 bases align to TRBD2. In DNA form, the CDR3 reads TGTGCCAGCAGCTACCGCGAGGCAGCGGGAGGGGACTACGAGCAGTACTTC. Its protein product is CASSYREAAGGDYEQYF.